This entry lists 9 T cell receptor beta chains sequenced from one sample in a study of cytomegalovirus exposure and HLA in healthy donors. 60 Vbeta and 13 Jbeta primers were used in PCR. Repertoires were generated with immunoSEQ multiplex PCR, while TCRdb's copy carries only in-frame clones and drops some. Here the sample spans around 110,000 clones, roughly 69% being singletons. Specimen: PBMCs. These receptor sequences come from a woman between 40 and 50 years old in good health and CMV-seropositive.

V and J are TRBV28 and TRBJ2-2; 9 positions match TRBD1. The germline V gene has CDR1 MDHEN and CDR2 SYDVKM. V shed 4 bases, J shed 7 bases, and the junction held 7 bases outside the gene matches. The CDR3 loop spans 15 amino acids. CDR3 sequence reads: CASSSNRGRIGELFF. DNA of the CDR3: TGTGCCAGCAGTTCAAACAGGGGGCGAATCGGGGAGCTGTTTTTT.

V gene TRBV7-6 combines with J gene TRBJ2-1; the match to TRBD2 covers 7 bases. V lost 5 bases and J lost 8; bases outside the gene matches: 12. Germline CDR1 reads SGHVS; CDR2 reads FNYEAQ. The CDR3 loop spans 15 amino acids. CDR3 sequence reads: CASSQLYRREHEQFF. The CDR3 region has the DNA TGTGCCAGCAGCCAGTTGTATCGGCGGGAGCATGAGCAGTTCTTC.

V gene TRBV5-1 combines with J gene TRBJ1-4; D gene unclear. Trimming left V 0 bases short and J 4 bases short, with 13 bases between. Germline lookup yields CDR1 SGHRS and CDR2 YFSETQ. This CDR3 comprises 16 residues. CDR3 nucleotide sequence: TGCGCCAGCAGCTTGGGTCCCGCTACAGTTAATGAAAAACTGTTTTTT. It specifies CASSLGPATVNEKLFF.

The rearrangement joins TRBV28 to TRBJ1-5; 7 bases fit TRBD1. The germline CDR1 and CDR2 sequences are MDHEN and SYDVKM. V dropped 5 bases and J dropped 2; count of bases not matched to a gene: 3. The CDR3 sequence is 14 residues long. CDR3 region: CASSTGQGNQPQHF. The CDR3 bases are TGTGCCAGCAGTACAGGACAGGGCAATCAGCCCCAGCATTTT.

This clone was picked up a small number of times. The rearrangement uses TRBV28 and TRBJ1-1; the D is unclear. The V gene lost 7 bases and the J gene lost 1 base, with 7 bases spanning the gap. Germline V gene sequence: CDR1 MDHEN, CDR2 SYDVKM. The CDR3 covers 12 residues. CDR3 region: CASTPGNTEAFF. The CDR3 DNA is TGTGCCAGCACCCCGGGGAACACTGAAGCTTTCTTT.

This clone was counted between two and nine times. This chain uses TRBV7-2 with TRBJ2-3; D is ambiguous. V was clipped by 5 bases and J by 0 bases, with 9 bases between them. Germline CDR1 and CDR2: SGHTA and FQGNSA. The CDR3 spans 14 residues. CDR3 residues: CASSPRLSTDTQYF. The CDR3 coding sequence is TGTGCCAGCAGCCCTCGACTCAGCACAGATACGCAGTATTTT.

V usage is TRBV5-4 and J usage is TRBJ2-1; D is perhaps TRBD2 (5 bases). V lost 4 bases to trimming and J lost 2 bases, with 16 bases between them. Per the germline V gene, CDR1 is SGHNT and CDR2 is YYREEE (reference sequence). CDR3 length: 16 amino acids. The DNA for the CDR3 is TGTGCCAGCAGCCCCCGTGGCGGGCAAACCTACAATGAGCAGTTCTTC. It codes for CASSPRGGQTYNEQFF.

The genes are TRBV27 and TRBJ1-4, with a tentative D call TRBD1 (6 bases). In germline, CDR1 is MNHEY, CDR2 SMNVEV (reference sequence). Trimming took off 7 bases at V and 4 bases at J, with 10 bases between the two ends. The CDR3 runs 13 residues. The CDR3 DNA follows: TGTGCCAGCAAGGGACACCTTAATGAAAAACTGTTTTTT. This sequence encodes CASKGHLNEKLFF.

The chain uses TRBV6-5 and TRBJ2-1, with D tentatively TRBD2 (5 bases). This CDR3 region has 15 residues. The germline V gene encodes CDR1 MNHEY and CDR2 SVGAGI. V was pared by 6 bases and J by 0 bases, with 12 bases between. CDR3 sequence reads: CASRVSGSSYNEQFF. CDR3 coding DNA: TGTGCCAGCAGAGTAAGCGGCAGCTCCTACAATGAGCAGTTCTTC.